This TCR beta chain was observed in a study of naive and memory T cell subsets (dated by TCRdb to about 2017). Some background on the complete study: Sorted naive and memory T cell subsets from peripheral blood were analyzed in the study using a UMI-based, open-source pipeline for TCR alpha and beta sequencing. The results of the functional CMV T cell responses matched the IgG serology results in every case. RNA was DNase-treated and reverse transcribed with TCR constant-region primers, mostly using SuperScript III. Here is what the overall study found, with its caveats: Once error correction was done, more than 90% of naive TCR sequences showed up just once, which made the naive abundance distributions much steeper than those of the memory subsets. A few larger clonotypes were present in naive repertoires, particularly the CD8 repertoires, and these clonotypes were possibly memory cells re-expressing CD45RA. The repertoire findings for the naive and memory subsets could not be validated against a ground truth because none was available. RNA-based TCR counts may be affected by expression changes linked to T cell activation and differentiation. In both CD4 and CD8 cells, the Gini index increased while Shannon and inverse Simpson diversity decreased from naive through CM, EM and EMRA. A clonotype was defined as a single alpha or beta chain sequence rather than as a paired alpha/beta receptor. TCR abundance followed a power law whose exponent differed between naive and memory subsets but was consistent across the three individuals.

The V end loses 6 bases and the J end loses 4 bases, and a stretch of 36 bases separates them. The germline V gene (reference sequence) provides CDR1 DFQATT and CDR2 SNEGSKA. Spanning cysteine to phenylalanine, the CDR3 consists of 20 amino acids. Only the CDR3 region is kept as DNA, spanning 60 bases read in frame from base 1. Library preparation was by UMI-ligation and nested PCR. The beta constant-region primer was an equimolar mix of two oligonucleotides covering both TRBC1 and TRBC2. Four rounds of PCR, combining the SP2 primer with nested alpha and beta constant-region primers, were used to amplify the ligated cDNA. A single-stranded oligonucleotide bearing the SP2 primer plus a 12-nucleotide UMI was ligated onto the 3' end of the cDNA by T4 RNA ligase 1. Incubation of the ligation reaction was carried out at 16 degrees C for about 18-24 hours. To avoid over-amplification, PCR2 was usually performed as a SYBR Green qPCR and halted once a predetermined threshold was reached. Apart from the first purification, every purification step used Agencourt AMPure XP magnetic beads. Library quantification was done by Qubit, followed by a TapeStation check on which the main peak was expected at around 650 bp. Pooled libraries were sequenced on an Illumina MiSeq using v2 2x251 paired-end kits, and typically roughly 0.9-2.2 million reads were obtained per sample. Libraries were pooled at about 3.7 nM per sample, and 5-7% PhiX was added to improve cluster recognition. Under the source paper's analysis protocol: Using tag matching that tolerated one base-pair mismatch, Decombinator assigned V and J genes to FASTQ reads that had been processed by Demultiplexor. Collapsinator relied on UMIs to fix sequencing errors as well as frequency errors caused by PCR heterogeneity. CDR3Translator translated TCRs and extracted CDR3s from the conserved cysteine to the FGXG phenylalanine, flagging non-productive sequences. Gini, Shannon entropy and inverse Simpson indices were computed after subsampling the repertoires to the same number of UMI-defined TCRs. Clonotype abundance distributions were fitted to a power law by maximum likelihood within the linear range. When run on a single naive CD8 sample, MIGEC and the pipeline yielded similar UMI counts, similar unique TCR numbers and similar clonal distributions. One analysis removed from the naive repertoire any naive TCRs that were also present in any memory subset from the same donor. A set of some 7,600 CMV-associated CDR3 sequences, compiled from VDJdb and a published dataset, was used to search the repertoires. TCRdb reprocessing: public reads trimmed at Q25 with fastp, clones called with MiXCR, in-frame beta chains kept. Rows are combined by CDR3 protein, so each entry shows the most common genes and DNA. The V and J calls here are based on TCRdb, not the publication. Present in this sample are 99,000 or so distinct CDR3 sequences, about 15% of which were seen just once. The ten largest clones capture 2.8% of the sample.

Separate amplification of TCR alpha and beta chain libraries was performed from the second PCR step onward. Donor CMV status was determined by IFNgamma production from CD4+ T cells after overnight stimulation of fresh PBMCs with CMV viral lysate. Miltenyi beads were used first to positively select CD4 T cells, and CD8 T cells were then positively selected from the CD4-negative fraction. After staining for CD3, CD4, CD8, CD45RA, CD27 and a live/dead dye, cells were sorted on a BD Aria II into four subsets based on CD45RA and CD27. A few healthy volunteers provided blood, and the blood of each volunteer was split into CD4 and CD8 T cells and then into four differentiation subsets. Approximately 120 ml of peripheral blood was drawn per donor, and PBMC were isolated by Ficoll-Paque PLUS density-gradient centrifugation. The sorted cells were lysed in RLT buffer, after which RNA was extracted using a Qiagen RNeasy kit and kept at -80 degrees C.

A remark on this clonotype: Its target antigen remains unknown. No much larger clonotype is one base removed from it; base qualities were not supplied.

Sequences were obtained from naive CD8+ T cells from blood. In light of the paper, this sample's cell subset or site label describes: naive T cells, CD45RA high CD27+. This sequence uses TRBV20-1 and TRBJ2-5; TRBD2 is possibly the D segment (6 matching bases). The TCR was taken from a human donor in good health. The CDR3 here reads CSACPRDRAVGGAGAETQYF. The bases are TGCAGTGCCTGTCCCAGAGATCGAGCGGTCGGGGGAGCTGGCGCAGAGACCCAGTACTTC.